This T cell receptor beta chain was observed in a study of control samples from healthy donors and cancer patients. CDR3 length equals 15 residues. CDR1 and CDR2 from the germline V gene are SNHLY and FYNNEI. The assay was immunoSEQ multiplex PCR, and TCRdb's table has in-frame clones only and misses some. Of 60,000 to 95,000 clones in the sample, approximately 91% are singletons; the top ten hold roughly 8.9%. Points on this clone: One junction end disagrees with the germline gene, perhaps due to a read error.

The rearrangement joins TRBV2 to TRBJ2-1, with D maybe TRBD1 (6 bases). This clonotype originated in a woman between 45 and 65 years old with colorectal cancer. The source material was PBMCs. CDR3 in amino acids: CASLRGGSSYNEQFF. The DNA for the CDR3 is TGTGCCAGCCTCAGAGGGGGTAGTTCCTACAATGAGCAATTCTTC.